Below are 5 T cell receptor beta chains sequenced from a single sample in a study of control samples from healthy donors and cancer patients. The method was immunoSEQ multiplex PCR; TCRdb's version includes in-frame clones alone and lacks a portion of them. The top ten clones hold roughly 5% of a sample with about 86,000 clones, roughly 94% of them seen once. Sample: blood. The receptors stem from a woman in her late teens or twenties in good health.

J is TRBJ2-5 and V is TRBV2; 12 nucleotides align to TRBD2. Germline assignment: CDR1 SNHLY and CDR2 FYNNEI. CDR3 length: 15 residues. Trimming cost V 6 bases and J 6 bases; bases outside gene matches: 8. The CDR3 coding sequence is TGTGCCAGCAGGATCCTAGCGGGGGGGCCGAAGACCCAGTACTTC. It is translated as CASRILAGGPKTQYF.

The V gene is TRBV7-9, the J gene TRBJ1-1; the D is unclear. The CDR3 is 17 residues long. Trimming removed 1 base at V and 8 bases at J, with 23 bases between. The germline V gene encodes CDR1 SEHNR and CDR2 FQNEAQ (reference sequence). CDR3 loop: CASSLDLFSGPQMEAFF. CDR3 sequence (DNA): TGTGCCAGCAGCTTAGATCTTTTTAGCGGGCCCCAAATGGAAGCTTTCTTT. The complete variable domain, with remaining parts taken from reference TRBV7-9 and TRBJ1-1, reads DTGVSQNPRHKITKRGQNVTFRCDPISEHNRLYWYRQTLGQGPEFLTYFQNEAQLEKSRLLSDRFSAERPKGSFSTLEIQRTEQGDSAMYLCASSLDLFSGPQMEAFFGQGTRLTVV.

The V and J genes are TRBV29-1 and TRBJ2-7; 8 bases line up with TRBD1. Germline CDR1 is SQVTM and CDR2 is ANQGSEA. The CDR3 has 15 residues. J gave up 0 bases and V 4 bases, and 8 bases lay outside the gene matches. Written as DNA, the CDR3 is TGCAGCGTTGGAAAACACAGGGGGAGCTCCTACGAGCAGTACTTC. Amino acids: CSVGKHRGSSYEQYF.

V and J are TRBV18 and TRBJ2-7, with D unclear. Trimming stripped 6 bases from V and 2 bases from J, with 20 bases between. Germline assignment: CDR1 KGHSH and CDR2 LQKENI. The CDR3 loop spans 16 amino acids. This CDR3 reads CASSKRVPQQPYEQYF. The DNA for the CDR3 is TGTGCCAGCTCCAAACGGGTGCCGCAGCAACCCTACGAGCAGTACTTC.

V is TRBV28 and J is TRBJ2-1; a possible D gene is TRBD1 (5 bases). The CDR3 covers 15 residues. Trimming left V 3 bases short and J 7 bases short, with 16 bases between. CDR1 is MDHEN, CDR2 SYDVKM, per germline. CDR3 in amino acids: CASSFPQGKGNEQFF. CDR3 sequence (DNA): TGTGCCAGCAGTTTTCCGCAGGGTAAGGGGAATGAGCAGTTCTTC.